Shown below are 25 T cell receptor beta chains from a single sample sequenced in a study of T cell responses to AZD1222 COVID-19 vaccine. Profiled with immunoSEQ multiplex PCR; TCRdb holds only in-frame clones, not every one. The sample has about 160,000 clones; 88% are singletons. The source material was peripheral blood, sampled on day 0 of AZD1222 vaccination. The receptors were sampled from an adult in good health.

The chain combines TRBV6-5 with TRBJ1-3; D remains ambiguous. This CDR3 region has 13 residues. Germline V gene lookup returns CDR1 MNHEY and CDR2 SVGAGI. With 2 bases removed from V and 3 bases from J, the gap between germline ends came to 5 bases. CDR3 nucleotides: TGTGCCAGCAGTTACGAGGGTGGAAACACCATATATTTT. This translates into CASSYEGGNTIYF.

CDR3 amino acids: CASSVAGDGELFF. The DNA for the CDR3 is TGTGCCAGCAGCGTAGCGGGGGACGGGGAGCTGTTTTTT. The V and J genes are TRBV9 and TRBJ2-2; D is possibly TRBD2 (6 bases). Germline CDR1 SGDLS, CDR2 YYNGEE. Trimming took off 0 bases at V and 7 bases at J, with 7 bases between the two ends. This CDR3 has 13 amino acids.

The CDR3 reads CASSLGLDENTGELFF. For the CDR3, the DNA is TGTGCCAGCAGCTTAGGACTAGACGAAAACACCGGGGAGCTGTTTTTT. The chain links TRBV13 to TRBJ2-2; a possible D gene is TRBD2 (5 bases). This CDR3 spans 16 amino acids. Trimming took off 0 bases at V and 2 bases at J, with 10 bases between the two ends. Germline CDR1 is PRHDT and CDR2 is FYEKMQ (reference sequence).

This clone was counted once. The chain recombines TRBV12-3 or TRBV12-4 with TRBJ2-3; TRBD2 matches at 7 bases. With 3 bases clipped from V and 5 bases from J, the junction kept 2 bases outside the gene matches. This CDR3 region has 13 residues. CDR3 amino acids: CASSFREGDTQYF. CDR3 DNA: TGTGCCAGCAGTTTCAGGGAGGGAGATACGCAGTATTTT.

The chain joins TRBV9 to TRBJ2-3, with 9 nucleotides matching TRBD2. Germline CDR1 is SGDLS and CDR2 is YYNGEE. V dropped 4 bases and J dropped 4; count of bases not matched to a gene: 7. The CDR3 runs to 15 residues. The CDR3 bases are TGTGCCAGCAGCCCCACGGCGGGAGGGCCAGATACGCAGTATTTT. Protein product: CASSPTAGGPDTQYF.

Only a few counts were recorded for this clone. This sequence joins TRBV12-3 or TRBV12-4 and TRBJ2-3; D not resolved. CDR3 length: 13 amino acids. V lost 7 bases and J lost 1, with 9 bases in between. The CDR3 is CASMVQGTDTQYF. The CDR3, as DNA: TGTGCCAGCATGGTCCAAGGCACAGATACGCAGTATTTT.

The CDR3 bases are TGTGCCAGTAGTCAACAGGGGGCCCAATATCAGCCCCAGCATTTT. Its protein is CASSQQGAQYQPQHF. The rearrangement links TRBV19 to TRBJ1-5; 9 positions match TRBD1. This CDR3 spans 15 amino acids. With 5 bases clipped from V and 5 bases from J, the junction kept 7 bases outside the gene matches. CDR1 and CDR2 from the germline V gene are LNHDA and SQIVND (reference sequence).

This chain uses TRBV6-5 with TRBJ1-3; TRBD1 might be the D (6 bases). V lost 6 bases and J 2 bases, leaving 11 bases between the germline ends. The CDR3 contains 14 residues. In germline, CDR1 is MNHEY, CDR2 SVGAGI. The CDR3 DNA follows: TGTGCCAGCAGCCTAGGGGGACCTGGAAACACCATATATTTT. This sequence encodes CASSLGGPGNTIYF.

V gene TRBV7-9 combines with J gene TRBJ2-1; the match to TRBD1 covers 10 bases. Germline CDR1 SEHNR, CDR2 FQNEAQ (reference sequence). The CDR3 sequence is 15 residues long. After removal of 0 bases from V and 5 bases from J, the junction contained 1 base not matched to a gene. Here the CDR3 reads CASSLATGGNNEQFF. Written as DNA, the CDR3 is TGTGCCAGCAGCTTAGCGACAGGGGGCAACAATGAGCAGTTCTTC.

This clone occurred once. The CDR3 DNA sequence: TGTGCCTGGAGTGGGGCTAGCGGGGCCGATGAGCAGTTCTTC. It codes for CAWSGASGADEQFF. This chain connects TRBV30 to TRBJ2-1; 9 bases fit TRBD2. The V gene's germline CDR1 is GTSNPN and CDR2 SVGIG (reference sequence). V shed 1 base, J shed 8 bases, and the junction held 6 bases outside the gene matches. CDR3 size: 14 residues.

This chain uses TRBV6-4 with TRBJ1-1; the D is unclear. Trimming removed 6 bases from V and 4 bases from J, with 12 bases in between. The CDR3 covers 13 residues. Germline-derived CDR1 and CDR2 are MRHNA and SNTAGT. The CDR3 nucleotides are TGTGCCAGCAGCGGCGGGGAGGGCACTGAAGCTTTCTTT. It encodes CASSGGEGTEAFF.

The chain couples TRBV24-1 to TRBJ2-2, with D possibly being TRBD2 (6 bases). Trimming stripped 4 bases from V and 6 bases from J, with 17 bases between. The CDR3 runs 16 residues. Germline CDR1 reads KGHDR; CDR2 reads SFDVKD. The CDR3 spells CATSESGGKRSGELFF. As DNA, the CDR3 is TGTGCCACCAGTGAATCTGGCGGGAAAAGGTCCGGGGAGCTGTTTTTT.

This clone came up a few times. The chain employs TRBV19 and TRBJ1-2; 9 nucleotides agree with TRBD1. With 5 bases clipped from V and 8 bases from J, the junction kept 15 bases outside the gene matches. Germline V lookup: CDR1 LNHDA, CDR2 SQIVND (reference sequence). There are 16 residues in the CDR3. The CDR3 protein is CASSPGTGRSLGGYTF. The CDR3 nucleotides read TGTGCCAGTAGTCCCGGGACAGGGCGCAGCTTGGGGGGCTACACCTTC.

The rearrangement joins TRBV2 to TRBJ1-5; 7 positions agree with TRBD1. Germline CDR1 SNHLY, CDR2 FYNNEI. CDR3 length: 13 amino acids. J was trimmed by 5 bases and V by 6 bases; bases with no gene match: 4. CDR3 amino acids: CASRDRSDQPQHF. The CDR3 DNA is TGTGCCAGCAGGGACAGGTCCGATCAGCCCCAGCATTTT.

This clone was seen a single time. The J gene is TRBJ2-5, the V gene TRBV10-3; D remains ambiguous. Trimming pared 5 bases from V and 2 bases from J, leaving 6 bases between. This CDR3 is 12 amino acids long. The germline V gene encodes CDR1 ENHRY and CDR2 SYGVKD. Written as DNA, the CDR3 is TGTGCCATCAGTCCTCATCAAGAGACCCAGTACTTC. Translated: CAISPHQETQYF.

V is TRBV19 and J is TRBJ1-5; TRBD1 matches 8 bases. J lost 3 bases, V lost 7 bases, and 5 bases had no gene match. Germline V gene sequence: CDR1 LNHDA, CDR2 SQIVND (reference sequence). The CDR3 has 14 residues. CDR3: CASTDRGHNQPQHF. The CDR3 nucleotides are TGTGCCAGTACCGACAGGGGCCACAATCAGCCCCAGCATTTT.

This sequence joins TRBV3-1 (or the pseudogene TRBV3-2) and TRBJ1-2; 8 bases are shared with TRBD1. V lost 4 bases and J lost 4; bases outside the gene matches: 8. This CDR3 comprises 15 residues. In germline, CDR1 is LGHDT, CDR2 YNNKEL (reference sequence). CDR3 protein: CASSRGQGVIYGYTF. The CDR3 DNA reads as TGTGCCAGCAGCCGCGGACAGGGCGTTATCTATGGCTACACCTTC.

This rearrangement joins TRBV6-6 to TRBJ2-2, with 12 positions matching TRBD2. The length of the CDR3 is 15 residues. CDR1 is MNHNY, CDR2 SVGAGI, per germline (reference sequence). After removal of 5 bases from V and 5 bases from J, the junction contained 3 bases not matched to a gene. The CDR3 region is CASSASGRGTGELFF. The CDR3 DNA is TGTGCCAGCAGTGCTAGCGGGAGGGGGACCGGGGAGCTGTTTTTT.

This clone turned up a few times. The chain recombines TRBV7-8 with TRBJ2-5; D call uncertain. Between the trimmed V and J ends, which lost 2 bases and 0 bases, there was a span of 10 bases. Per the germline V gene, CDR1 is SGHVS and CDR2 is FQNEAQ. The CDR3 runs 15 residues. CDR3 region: CASSLNLGYQETQYF. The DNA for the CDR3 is TGTGCCAGCAGCTTAAACTTGGGTTACCAAGAGACCCAGTACTTC.

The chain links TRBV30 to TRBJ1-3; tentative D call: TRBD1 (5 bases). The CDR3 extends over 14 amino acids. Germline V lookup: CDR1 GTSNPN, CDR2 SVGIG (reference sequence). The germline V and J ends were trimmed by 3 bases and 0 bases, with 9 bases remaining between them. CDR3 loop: CAWSDSHSGNTIYF. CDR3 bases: TGTGCCTGGAGCGACAGCCACTCTGGAAACACCATATATTTT.

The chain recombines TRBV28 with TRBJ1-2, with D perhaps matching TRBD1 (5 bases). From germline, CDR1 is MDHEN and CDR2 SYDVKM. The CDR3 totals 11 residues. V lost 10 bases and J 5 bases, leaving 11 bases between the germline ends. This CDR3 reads CATLEGYGYTF. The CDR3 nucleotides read TGTGCCACCTTGGAGGGGTATGGCTACACCTTC.

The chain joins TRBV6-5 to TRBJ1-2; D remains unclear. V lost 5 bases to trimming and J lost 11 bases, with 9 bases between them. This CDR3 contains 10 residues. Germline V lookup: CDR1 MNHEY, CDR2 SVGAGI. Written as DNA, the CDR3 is TGTGCCAGCAGTCGGATAAGGTACACCTTC. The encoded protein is CASSRIRYTF.

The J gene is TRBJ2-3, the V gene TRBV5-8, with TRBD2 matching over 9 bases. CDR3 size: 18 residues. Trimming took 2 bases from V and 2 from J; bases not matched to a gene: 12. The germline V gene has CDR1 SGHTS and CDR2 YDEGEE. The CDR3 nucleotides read TGTGCCAGCAGCTTCAGCGGGGGGACCAAGTGGTACACAGATACGCAGTATTTT. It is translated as CASSFSGGTKWYTDTQYF.

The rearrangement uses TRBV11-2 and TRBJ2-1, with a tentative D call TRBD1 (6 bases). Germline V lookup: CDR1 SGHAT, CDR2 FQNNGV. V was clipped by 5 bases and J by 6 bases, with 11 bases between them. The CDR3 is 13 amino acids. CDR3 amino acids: CASSPGQLNEQFF. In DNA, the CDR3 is TGTGCCAGCAGCCCTGGACAGCTCAATGAGCAGTTCTTC.

The CDR3 reads CASSLVWEANPNTEAFF. CDR3 nucleotides: TGTGCCAGCAGTTTGGTGTGGGAAGCAAACCCGAACACTGAAGCTTTCTTT. The V and J genes are TRBV28 and TRBJ1-1, with D unresolved. This CDR3 comprises 17 residues. The germline V gene has CDR1 MDHEN and CDR2 SYDVKM. Trimming stripped 3 bases from V and 1 base from J, with 18 bases between. The variable domain in full, with the rest retrieved from reference TRBV28 and TRBJ1-1, is DVKVTQSSRYLVKRTGEKVFLECVQDMDHENMFWYRQDPGLGLRLIYFSYDVKMKEKGDIPEGYSVSREKKERFSLILESASTNQTSMYLCASSLVWEANPNTEAFFGQGTRLTVV.